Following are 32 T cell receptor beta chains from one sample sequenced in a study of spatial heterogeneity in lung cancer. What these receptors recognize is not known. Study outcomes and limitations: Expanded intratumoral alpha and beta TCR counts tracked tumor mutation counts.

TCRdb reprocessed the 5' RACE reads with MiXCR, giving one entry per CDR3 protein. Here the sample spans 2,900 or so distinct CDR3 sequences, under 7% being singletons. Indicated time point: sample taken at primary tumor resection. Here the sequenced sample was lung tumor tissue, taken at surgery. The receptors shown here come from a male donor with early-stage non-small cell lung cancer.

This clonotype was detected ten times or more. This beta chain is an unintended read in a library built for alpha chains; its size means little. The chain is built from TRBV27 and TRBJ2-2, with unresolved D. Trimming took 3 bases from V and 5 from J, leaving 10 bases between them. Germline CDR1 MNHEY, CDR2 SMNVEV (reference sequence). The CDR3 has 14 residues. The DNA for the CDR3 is TGTGCCAGCAGTTTGATAGCTAATACCGGGGAGCTGTTTTTT. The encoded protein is CASSLIANTGELFF.

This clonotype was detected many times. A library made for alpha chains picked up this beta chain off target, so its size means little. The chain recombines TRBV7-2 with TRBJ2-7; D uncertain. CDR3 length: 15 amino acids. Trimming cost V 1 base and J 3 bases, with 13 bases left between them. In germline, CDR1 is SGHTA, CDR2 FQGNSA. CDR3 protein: CASSLDLDRVYEQYF. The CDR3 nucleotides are TGTGCCAGCAGCTTAGACCTTGACCGGGTCTACGAGCAGTACTTC. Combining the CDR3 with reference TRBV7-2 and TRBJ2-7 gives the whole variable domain GAGVSQSPSNKVTEKGKDVELRCDPISGHTALYWYRQSLGQGLEFLIYFQGNSAPDKSGLPSDRFSAERTGGSVSTLTIQRTQQEDSAVYLCASSLDLDRVYEQYFGPGTRLTVT.

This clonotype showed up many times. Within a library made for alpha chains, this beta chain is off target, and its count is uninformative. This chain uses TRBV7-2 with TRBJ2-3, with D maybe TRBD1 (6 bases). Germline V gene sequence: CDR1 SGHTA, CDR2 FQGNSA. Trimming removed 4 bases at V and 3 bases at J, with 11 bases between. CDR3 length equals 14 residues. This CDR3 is CASSSYRVTDTQYF. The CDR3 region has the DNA TGTGCCAGCAGCTCCTACAGGGTTACAGATACGCAGTATTTT.

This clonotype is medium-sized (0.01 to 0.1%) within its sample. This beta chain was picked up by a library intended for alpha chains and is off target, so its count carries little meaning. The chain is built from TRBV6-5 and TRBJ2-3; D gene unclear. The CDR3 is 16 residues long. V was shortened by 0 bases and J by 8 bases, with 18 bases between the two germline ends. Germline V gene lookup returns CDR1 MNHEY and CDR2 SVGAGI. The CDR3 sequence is CASSYSQTSGFGTQYF. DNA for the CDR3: TGTGCCAGCAGTTACTCGCAAACTTCAGGATTTGGTACGCAGTATTTT.

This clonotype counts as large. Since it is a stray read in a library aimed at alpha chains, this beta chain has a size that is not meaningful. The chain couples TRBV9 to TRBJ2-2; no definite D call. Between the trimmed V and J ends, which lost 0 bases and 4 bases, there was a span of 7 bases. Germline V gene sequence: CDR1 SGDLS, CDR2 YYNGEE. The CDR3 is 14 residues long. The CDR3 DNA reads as TGTGCCAGCAGCGTAGGCGCGAGCACCGGGGAGCTGTTTTTT. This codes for CASSVGASTGELFF.

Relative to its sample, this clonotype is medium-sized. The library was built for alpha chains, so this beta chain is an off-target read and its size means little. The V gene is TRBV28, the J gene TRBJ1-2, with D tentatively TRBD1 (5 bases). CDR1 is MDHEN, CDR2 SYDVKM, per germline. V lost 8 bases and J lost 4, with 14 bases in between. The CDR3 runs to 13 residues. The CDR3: CASLRGPVYGYTF. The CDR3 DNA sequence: TGTGCCAGCTTAAGGGGTCCCGTCTATGGCTACACCTTC.

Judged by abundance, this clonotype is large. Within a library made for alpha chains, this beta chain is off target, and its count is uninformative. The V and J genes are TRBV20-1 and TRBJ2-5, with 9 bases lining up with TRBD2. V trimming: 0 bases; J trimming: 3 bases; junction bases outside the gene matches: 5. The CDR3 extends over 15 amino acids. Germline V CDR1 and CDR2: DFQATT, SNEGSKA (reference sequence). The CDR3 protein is CSARDLRLAEETQYF. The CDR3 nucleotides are TGCAGTGCTAGAGATCTACGACTAGCGGAAGAGACCCAGTACTTC.

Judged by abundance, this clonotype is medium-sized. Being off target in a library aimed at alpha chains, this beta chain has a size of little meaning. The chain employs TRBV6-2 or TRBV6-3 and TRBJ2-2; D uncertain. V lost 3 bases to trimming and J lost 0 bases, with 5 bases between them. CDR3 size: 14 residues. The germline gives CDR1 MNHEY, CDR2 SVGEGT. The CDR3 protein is CASSYRANTGELFF. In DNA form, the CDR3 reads TGTGCCAGCAGTTATAGGGCGAACACCGGGGAGCTGTTTTTT.

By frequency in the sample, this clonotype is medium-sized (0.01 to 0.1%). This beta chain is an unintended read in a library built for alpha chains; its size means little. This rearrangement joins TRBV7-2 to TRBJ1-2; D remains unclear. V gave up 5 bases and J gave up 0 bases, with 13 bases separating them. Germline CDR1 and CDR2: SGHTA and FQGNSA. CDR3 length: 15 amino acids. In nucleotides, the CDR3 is TGTGCCAGCAGCGCAAGAGACGGAGCTAACTATGGCTACACCTTC. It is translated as CASSARDGANYGYTF.

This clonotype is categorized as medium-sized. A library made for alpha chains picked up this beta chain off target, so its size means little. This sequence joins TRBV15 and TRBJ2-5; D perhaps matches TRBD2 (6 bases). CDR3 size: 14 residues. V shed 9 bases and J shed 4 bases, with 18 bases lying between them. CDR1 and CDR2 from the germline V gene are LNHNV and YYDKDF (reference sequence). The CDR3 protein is CATSGSGVGETQYF. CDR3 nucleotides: TGTGCCACTAGCGGTAGCGGAGTCGGAGAGACCCAGTACTTC.

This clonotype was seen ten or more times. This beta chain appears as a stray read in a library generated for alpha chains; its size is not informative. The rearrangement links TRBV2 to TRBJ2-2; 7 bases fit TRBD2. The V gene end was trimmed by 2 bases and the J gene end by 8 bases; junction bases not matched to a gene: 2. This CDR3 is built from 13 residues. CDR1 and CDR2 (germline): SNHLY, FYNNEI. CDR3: CASSESGGGELFF. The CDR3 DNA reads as TGTGCCAGCAGTGAATCGGGGGGAGGGGAGCTGTTTTTT. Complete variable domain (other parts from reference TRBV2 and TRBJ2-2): EPEVTQTPSHQVTQMGQEVILRCVPISNHLYFYWYRQILGQKVEFLVSFYNNEISEKSEIFDDQFSVERPDGSNFTLKIRSTKLEDSAMYFCASSESGGGELFFGEGSRLTVL.

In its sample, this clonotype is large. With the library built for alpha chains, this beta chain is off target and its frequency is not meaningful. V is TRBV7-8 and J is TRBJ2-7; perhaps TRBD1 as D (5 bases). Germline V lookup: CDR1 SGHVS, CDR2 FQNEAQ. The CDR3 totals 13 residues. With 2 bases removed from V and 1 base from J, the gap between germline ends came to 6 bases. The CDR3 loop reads CASSLRQSYEQYF. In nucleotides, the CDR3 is TGTGCCAGCAGCTTACGACAGTCCTACGAGCAGTACTTC. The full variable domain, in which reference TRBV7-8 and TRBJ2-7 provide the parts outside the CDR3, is GAGVSQSPRYKVAKRGQDVALRCDPISGHVSLFWYQQALGQGPEFLTYFQNEAQLDKSGLPSDRFFAERPEGSVSTLKIQRTQQEDSAVYLCASSLRQSYEQYFGPGTRLTVT.

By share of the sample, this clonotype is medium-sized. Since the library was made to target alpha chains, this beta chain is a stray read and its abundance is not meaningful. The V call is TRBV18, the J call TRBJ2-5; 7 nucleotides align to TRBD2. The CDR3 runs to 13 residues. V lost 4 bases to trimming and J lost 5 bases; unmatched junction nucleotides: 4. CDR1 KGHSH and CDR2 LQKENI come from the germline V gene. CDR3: CASSLGGSETQYF. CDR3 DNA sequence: TGTGCCAGCTCACTTGGCGGGAGCGAGACCCAGTACTTC.

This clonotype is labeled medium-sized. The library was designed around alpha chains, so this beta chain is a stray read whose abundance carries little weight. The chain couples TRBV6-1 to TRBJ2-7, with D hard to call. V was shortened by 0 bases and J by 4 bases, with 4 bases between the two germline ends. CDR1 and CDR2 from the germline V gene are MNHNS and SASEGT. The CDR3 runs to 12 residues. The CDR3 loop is CASSEASYEQYF. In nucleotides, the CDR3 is TGTGCCAGCAGTGAAGCCAGTTACGAGCAGTACTTC.

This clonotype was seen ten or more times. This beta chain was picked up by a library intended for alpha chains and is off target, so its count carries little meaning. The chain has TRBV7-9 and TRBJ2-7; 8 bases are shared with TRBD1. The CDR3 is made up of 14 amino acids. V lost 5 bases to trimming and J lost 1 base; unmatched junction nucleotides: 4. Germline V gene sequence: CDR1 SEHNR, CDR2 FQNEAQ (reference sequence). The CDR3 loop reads CASSITGGSYEQYF. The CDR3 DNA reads TGTGCCAGCAGCATCACAGGGGGTTCCTACGAGCAGTACTTC. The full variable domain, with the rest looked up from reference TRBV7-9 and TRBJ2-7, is DTGVSQNPRHKITKRGQNVTFRCDPISEHNRLYWYRQTLGQGPEFLTYFQNEAQLEKSRLLSDRFSAERPKGSFSTLEIQRTEQGDSAMYLCASSITGGSYEQYFGPGTRLTVT.

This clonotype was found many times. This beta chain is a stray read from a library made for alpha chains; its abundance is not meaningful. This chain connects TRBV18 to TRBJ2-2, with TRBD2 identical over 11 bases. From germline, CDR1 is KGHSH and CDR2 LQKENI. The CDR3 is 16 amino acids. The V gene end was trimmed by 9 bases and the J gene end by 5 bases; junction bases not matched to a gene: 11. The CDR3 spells CASRTSGRAETGELFF. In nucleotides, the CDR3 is TGTGCCAGTCGCACTAGCGGGAGAGCAGAAACCGGGGAGCTGTTTTTT.

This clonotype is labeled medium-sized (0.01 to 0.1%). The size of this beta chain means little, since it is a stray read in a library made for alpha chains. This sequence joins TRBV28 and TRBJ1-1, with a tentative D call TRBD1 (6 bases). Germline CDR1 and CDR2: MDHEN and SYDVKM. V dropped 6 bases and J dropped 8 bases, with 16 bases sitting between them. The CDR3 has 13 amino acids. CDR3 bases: TGTGCCAGCAGCCCCACGGGTACAGGGGAAGCTTTCTTT. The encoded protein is CASSPTGTGEAFF. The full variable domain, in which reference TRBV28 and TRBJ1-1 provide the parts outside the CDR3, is DVKVTQSSRYLVKRTGEKVFLECVQDMDHENMFWYRQDPGLGLRLIYFSYDVKMKEKGDIPEGYSVSREKKERFSLILESASTNQTSMYLCASSPTGTGEAFFGQGTRLTVV.

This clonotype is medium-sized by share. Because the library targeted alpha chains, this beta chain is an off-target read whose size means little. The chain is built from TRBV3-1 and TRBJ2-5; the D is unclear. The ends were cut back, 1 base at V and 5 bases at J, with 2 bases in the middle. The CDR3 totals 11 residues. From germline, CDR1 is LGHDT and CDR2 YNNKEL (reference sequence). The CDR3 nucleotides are TGTGCCAGCAGCCAAGTTGAGACCCAGTACTTC. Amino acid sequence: CASSQVETQYF.

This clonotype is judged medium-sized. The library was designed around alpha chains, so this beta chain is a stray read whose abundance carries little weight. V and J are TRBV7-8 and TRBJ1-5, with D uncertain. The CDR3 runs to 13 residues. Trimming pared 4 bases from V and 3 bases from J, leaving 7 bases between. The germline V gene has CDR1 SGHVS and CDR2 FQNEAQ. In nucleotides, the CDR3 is TGTGCCAGCAGCTGGGATTTCAATCAGCCCCAGCATTTT. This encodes CASSWDFNQPQHF.

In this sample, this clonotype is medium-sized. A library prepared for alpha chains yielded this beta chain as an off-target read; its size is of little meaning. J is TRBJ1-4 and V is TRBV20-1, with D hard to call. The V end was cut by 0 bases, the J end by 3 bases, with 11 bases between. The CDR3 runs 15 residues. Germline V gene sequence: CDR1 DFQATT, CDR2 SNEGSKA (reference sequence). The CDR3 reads CSARDKGTPNEKLFF. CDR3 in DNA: TGCAGTGCTAGAGATAAGGGAACGCCTAATGAAAAACTGTTTTTT.

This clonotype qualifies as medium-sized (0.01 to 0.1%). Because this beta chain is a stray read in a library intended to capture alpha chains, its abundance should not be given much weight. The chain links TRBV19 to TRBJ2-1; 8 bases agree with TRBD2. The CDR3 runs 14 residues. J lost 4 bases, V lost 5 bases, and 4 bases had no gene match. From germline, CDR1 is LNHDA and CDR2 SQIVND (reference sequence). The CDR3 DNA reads TGTGCCAGTAGTCCGGGACTAGGTTACAATGAGCAGTTCTTC. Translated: CASSPGLGYNEQFF.

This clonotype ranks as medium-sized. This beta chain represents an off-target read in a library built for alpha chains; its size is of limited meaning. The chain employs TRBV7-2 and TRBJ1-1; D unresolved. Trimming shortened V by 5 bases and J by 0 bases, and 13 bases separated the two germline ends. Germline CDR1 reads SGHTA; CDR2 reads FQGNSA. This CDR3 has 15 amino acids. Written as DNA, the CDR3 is TGTGCCAGCAGCCCGGGGAGCAGTTTGAACACTGAAGCTTTCTTT. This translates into CASSPGSSLNTEAFF.

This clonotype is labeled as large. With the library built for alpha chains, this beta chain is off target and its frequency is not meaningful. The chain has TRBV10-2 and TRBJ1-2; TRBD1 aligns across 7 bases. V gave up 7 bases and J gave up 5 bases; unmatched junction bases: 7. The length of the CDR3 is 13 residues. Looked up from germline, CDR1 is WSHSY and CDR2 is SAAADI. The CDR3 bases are TGCGCCAGCACCGAGGACAGGTTATATGGCTACACCTTC. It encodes CASTEDRLYGYTF.

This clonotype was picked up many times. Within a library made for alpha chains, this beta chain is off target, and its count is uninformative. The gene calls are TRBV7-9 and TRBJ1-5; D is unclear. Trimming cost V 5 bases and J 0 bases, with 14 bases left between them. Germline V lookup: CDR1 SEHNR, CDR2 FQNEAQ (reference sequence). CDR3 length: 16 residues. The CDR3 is CASSIGPRDSNQPQHF. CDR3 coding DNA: TGTGCCAGCAGCATAGGGCCACGGGATAGCAATCAGCCCCAGCATTTT.

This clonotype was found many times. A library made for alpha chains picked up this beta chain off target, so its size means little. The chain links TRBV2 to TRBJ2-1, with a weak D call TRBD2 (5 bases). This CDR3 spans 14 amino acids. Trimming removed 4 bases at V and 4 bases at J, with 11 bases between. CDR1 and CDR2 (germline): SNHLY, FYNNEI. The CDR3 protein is CASSVGDTYNEQFF. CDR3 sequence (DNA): TGTGCCAGCAGTGTCGGGGATACGTACAATGAGCAGTTCTTC.

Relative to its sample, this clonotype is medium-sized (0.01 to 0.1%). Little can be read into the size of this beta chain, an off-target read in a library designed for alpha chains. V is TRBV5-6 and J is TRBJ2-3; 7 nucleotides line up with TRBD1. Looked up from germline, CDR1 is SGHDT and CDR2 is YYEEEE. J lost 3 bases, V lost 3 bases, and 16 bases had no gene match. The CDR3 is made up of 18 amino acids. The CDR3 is CASSSLENRQGRTDTQYF. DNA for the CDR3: TGTGCCAGCAGCTCCCTAGAGAACAGACAGGGAAGGACAGATACGCAGTATTTT.

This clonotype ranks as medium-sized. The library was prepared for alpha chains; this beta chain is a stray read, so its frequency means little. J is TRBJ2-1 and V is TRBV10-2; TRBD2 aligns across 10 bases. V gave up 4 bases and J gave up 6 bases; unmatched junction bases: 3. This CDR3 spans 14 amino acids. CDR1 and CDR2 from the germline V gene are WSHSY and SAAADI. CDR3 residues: CASSAGTSVNEQFF. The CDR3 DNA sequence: TGCGCCAGCAGTGCCGGGACTAGCGTCAATGAGCAGTTCTTC.

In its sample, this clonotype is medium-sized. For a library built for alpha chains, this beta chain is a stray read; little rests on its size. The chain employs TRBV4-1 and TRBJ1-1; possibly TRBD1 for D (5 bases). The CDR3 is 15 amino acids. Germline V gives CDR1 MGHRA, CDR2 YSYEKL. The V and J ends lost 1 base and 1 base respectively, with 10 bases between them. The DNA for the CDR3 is TGCGCCAGCAGCCAAGCGGACAATCCGAACACTGAAGCTTTCTTT. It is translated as CASSQADNPNTEAFF.

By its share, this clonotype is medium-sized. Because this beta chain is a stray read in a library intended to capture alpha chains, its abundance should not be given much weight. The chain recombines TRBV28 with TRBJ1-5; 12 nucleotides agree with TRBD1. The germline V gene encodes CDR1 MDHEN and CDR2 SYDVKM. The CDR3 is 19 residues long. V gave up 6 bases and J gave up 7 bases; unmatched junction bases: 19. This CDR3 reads CASSPPGTGGDSAYQPQHF. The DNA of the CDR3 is TGTGCCAGCAGCCCTCCAGGGACAGGGGGCGATTCGGCCTACCAGCCCCAGCATTTT.

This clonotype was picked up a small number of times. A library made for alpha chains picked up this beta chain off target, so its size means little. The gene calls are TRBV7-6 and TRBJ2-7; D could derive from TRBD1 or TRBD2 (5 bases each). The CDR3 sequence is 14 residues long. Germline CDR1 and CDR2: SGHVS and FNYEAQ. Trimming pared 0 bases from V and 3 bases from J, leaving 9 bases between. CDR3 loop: CASSLARGGYEQYF. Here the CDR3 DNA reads TGTGCCAGCAGCTTAGCCCGGGGCGGCTACGAGCAGTACTTC.

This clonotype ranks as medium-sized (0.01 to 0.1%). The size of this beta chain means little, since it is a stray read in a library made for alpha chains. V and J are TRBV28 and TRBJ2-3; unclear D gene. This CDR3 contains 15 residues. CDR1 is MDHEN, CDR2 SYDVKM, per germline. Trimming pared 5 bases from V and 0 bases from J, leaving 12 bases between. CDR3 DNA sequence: TGTGCCAGCAGTCCTAGTGGACCTAGCACAGATACGCAGTATTTT. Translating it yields CASSPSGPSTDTQYF. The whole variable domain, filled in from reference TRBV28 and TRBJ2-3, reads DVKVTQSSRYLVKRTGEKVFLECVQDMDHENMFWYRQDPGLGLRLIYFSYDVKMKEKGDIPEGYSVSREKKERFSLILESASTNQTSMYLCASSPSGPSTDTQYFGPGTRLTVL.

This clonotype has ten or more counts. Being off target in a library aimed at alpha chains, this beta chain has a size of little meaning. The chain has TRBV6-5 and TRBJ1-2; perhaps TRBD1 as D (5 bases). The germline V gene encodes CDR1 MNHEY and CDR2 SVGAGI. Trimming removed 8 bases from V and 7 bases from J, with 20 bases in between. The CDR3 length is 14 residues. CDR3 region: CASGQGPVRFGYTF. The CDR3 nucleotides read TGTGCCAGCGGTCAGGGACCCGTCCGTTTTGGCTACACCTTC.